A single sample is the source of the 29 T cell receptor beta chains below, sequenced in a study of T cells in Graves' hyperthyroidism and ophthalmopathy. The CDR3 regions of TCR beta were amplified from RNA transcripts. Primed by the HTBI set, a first-round RT-PCR was run on the TCR CDR3. TCRdb passed the multiplex PCR reads through MiXCR, listing each CDR3 protein once. The sample lists about 300,000 distinct CDR3 sequences, approximately 18% occurring once. Input material: blood. The source of these receptors is a man aged 50 to 59 with Graves' ophthalmopathy.

This clonotype came up a few times. The V and J genes are TRBV5-4 and TRBJ1-1; tentative D call: TRBD1 (6 bases). From germline, CDR1 is SGHNT and CDR2 YYREEE (reference sequence). Trimming pared 4 bases from V and 5 bases from J, leaving 18 bases between. The CDR3 has 15 amino acids. CDR3 coding DNA: TGTGCCAGCAGCGACCCTGGGGGGGCGTCAACTGAAGCTTTCTTT. Residues: CASSDPGGASTEAFF.

The genes are TRBV24-1 and TRBJ2-3, with D hard to call. V lost 4 bases and J 5 bases, leaving 12 bases between the germline ends. Per the germline V gene, CDR1 is KGHDR and CDR2 is SFDVKD. The CDR3 length is 14 residues. CDR3 in amino acids: CATSDNRAQDTQYF. CDR3 bases: TGTGCCACCAGTGACAACCGAGCCCAAGATACGCAGTATTTT.

This clonotype occurred many times. The chain combines TRBV5-1 with TRBJ2-7, with D tentatively TRBD2 (6 bases). This CDR3 is 15 amino acids long. V lost 1 base, J lost 0 bases, and 11 bases lay in between. The germline gives CDR1 SGHRS, CDR2 YFSETQ. CDR3 DNA sequence: TGCGCCAGCAGCTTGTTGGCTAGCGACTCCTACGAGCAGTACTTC. Its translation is CASSLLASDSYEQYF.

This clonotype was seen a few times. This chain joins TRBV28 and TRBJ1-4; D possibly corresponds to TRBD1 (5 bases). The CDR3 loop spans 16 amino acids. In germline, CDR1 is MDHEN, CDR2 SYDVKM. Trimming removed 6 bases at V and 6 bases at J, with 20 bases between. CDR3 loop: CASSLGVGVRDEKLFF. Written as DNA, the CDR3 is TGTGCCAGCAGCCTAGGGGTTGGGGTCAGAGATGAAAAACTGTTTTTT.

In this sample, this clonotype turned up many times. This chain connects TRBV3-1 to TRBJ1-2, with D unclear. Germline V gene sequence: CDR1 LGHDT, CDR2 YNNKEL (reference sequence). The CDR3 runs to 12 residues. V was trimmed by 8 bases and J by 7 bases, leaving 14 bases between them. This CDR3 reads CASSHVRGGYTF. In DNA, the CDR3 is TGTGCCAGCTCTCATGTGCGGGGTGGCTACACCTTC.

This clonotype was seen only a few times. The chain recombines TRBV13 with TRBJ2-5, with a weak D call TRBD2 (5 bases). Germline V lookup: CDR1 PRHDT, CDR2 FYEKMQ (reference sequence). The ends were cut back, 5 bases at V and 1 base at J, with 14 bases in the middle. The CDR3 has 15 residues. The CDR3 reads CASSQGGGPQETQYF. CDR3 sequence (DNA): TGTGCCAGCAGCCAAGGTGGAGGCCCCCAAGAGACCCAGTACTTC.

Many counts were recorded for this clonotype. This chain joins TRBV20-1 and TRBJ2-7; D remains ambiguous. The CDR3 has 13 amino acids. CDR1 and CDR2 (germline): DFQATT, SNEGSKA (reference sequence). V shed 0 bases and J shed 2 bases, with 8 bases lying between them. CDR3 region: CSARDGYTYEQYF. CDR3 DNA: TGCAGTGCTAGAGATGGGTACACCTACGAGCAGTACTTC.

This clonotype showed up many times. The chain uses TRBV30 and TRBJ2-3; 10 bases agree with TRBD1. The junction had 4 bases not matched to a gene; V was cut back by 2 bases and J by 5 bases. The germline CDR1 and CDR2 sequences are GTSNPN and SVGIG (reference sequence). The CDR3 runs 14 residues. This CDR3 reads CAWSRTGGQDTQYF. The CDR3 DNA follows: TGTGCCTGGAGTAGGACAGGGGGTCAAGATACGCAGTATTTT.

Note on this clonotype: Given a much more abundant clone one base away, this may be a read error. This sequence joins TRBV12-3 or TRBV12-4 and TRBJ1-1; 7 nucleotides agree with TRBD1. The CDR3 runs 14 residues. As DNA, the CDR3 is TGTGCCGGCAGGATGGGACAGCGGAACACTGAAGCTTTCTTT. This codes for CAGRMGQRNTEAFF.

This rearrangement joins TRBV18 to TRBJ2-1, with TRBD1 matching over 10 bases. Germline V gene sequence: CDR1 KGHSH, CDR2 LQKENI. CDR3 length: 18 residues. Losses at the gene ends were 2 bases for V and 4 bases for J; bases not matched to a gene: 11. CDR3 protein: CASSPGGTGEWEYNEQFF. The CDR3 nucleotides are TGTGCCAGCTCACCAGGAGGGACAGGGGAGTGGGAATACAATGAGCAGTTCTTC.

This clonotype was counted many times. V usage is TRBV6-5 and J usage is TRBJ2-3, with D perhaps given as TRBD1 or TRBD2 (5 bases each). With 6 bases removed from V and 2 bases from J, the gap between germline ends came to 12 bases. Germline V gene data show CDR1 as MNHEY and CDR2 as SVGAGI. The CDR3 totals 14 residues. CDR3 nucleotides: TGTGCCAGCAGAAAGGGACCCGACACAGATACGCAGTATTTT. This codes for CASRKGPDTDTQYF.

This sequence joins TRBV7-3 and TRBJ2-2, with TRBD2 matching over 8 bases. The CDR3 loop spans 16 amino acids. The V segment lost 5 bases and the J segment 5 bases; nucleotides outside the gene matches: 10. The germline gives CDR1 SGHTA, CDR2 FQGTGA. The CDR3 region has the DNA TGTGCCAGCAGCCGTACCGGGACTAGGAGAACCGGGGAGCTGTTTTTT. Encoded protein: CASSRTGTRRTGELFF.

V and J are TRBV5-1 and TRBJ2-7, with D uncertain. The CDR3 is 14 residues long. In germline, CDR1 is SGHRS, CDR2 YFSETQ. Trimming removed 0 bases at V and 2 bases at J, with 9 bases between. The CDR3, as DNA: TGCGCCAGCAGCTTGGCTACGAAAACCTACGAGCAGTACTTC. Its protein is CASSLATKTYEQYF.

As to this clonotype: One end of the junction varies from germline; a read error may be responsible. The V and J genes are TRBV11-2 and TRBJ2-5; possibly TRBD1 or TRBD2 for D (5 bases each). The CDR3 totals 13 residues. Germline V gene lookup returns CDR1 SGHAT and CDR2 FQNNGV. The CDR3 DNA follows: TGTGCCAGCAGCTTATGGGGGAAAGAGACCCAGTGCTTC. Protein: CASSLWGKETQCF. The full variable domain, with the rest looked up from reference TRBV11-2 and TRBJ2-5, is EAGVAQSPRYKIIEKRQSVAFWCNPISGHATLYWYQQILGQGPKLLIQFQNNGVVDDSQLPKDRFSAERLKGVDSTLKIQPAKLEDSAVYLCASSLWGKETQCFGPGTRLLVL.

This clonotype has just a few counts. The chain's CDR3 is CAATSGTSRYNEQFF. The CDR3 DNA sequence: TGTGCCGCAACGTCCGGGACTAGCCGATACAATGAGCAGTTCTTC. V gene TRBV28 combines with J gene TRBJ2-1; 9 bases align to TRBD2. The CDR3 contains 15 residues. With V trimmed by 11 bases and J by 4 bases, 12 bases remained unmatched. Germline CDR1 reads MDHEN; CDR2 reads SYDVKM.

The table lists this clonotype with many counts. This sequence joins TRBV28 and TRBJ1-5; D unclear. The CDR3 consists of 16 residues. Deletions cut 1 base from V and 5 bases from J, with 15 bases between. Germline CDR1 MDHEN, CDR2 SYDVKM. The chain's CDR3 is CASSLLSVPVDQPQHF. The CDR3, as DNA: TGTGCCAGCAGTTTATTAAGCGTCCCAGTTGATCAGCCCCAGCATTTT.

This clonotype was detected a few times. The gene calls are TRBV18 and TRBJ1-3; 9 bases agree with TRBD1. CDR3 length: 19 residues. The germline V gene has CDR1 KGHSH and CDR2 LQKENI. The V segment lost 3 bases and the J segment 0 bases; nucleotides outside the gene matches: 12. The CDR3 DNA reads as TGTGCCAGCTCACCTAAAGGGACGGGACAGGGCGGCTCTGGAAACACCATATATTTT. Its translation is CASSPKGTGQGGSGNTIYF.

The V gene is TRBV15, the J gene TRBJ1-1; D is unclear. Germline V gives CDR1 LNHNV, CDR2 YYDKDF (reference sequence). With 5 bases removed from V and 3 bases from J, the gap between germline ends came to 7 bases. The CDR3 is 12 amino acids. The CDR3 sequence: CATSHSYTEAFF. Here the CDR3 DNA reads TGTGCCACCAGCCACAGCTACACTGAAGCTTTCTTT.

This clonotype was seen repeatedly, ten times or more. DNA of the CDR3: TGTGCCAGCACCGGGACAGGGATGGTGGGGGAGCAGTACTTC. It yields the protein CASTGTGMVGEQYF. The chain couples TRBV2 to TRBJ2-7; 9 positions agree with TRBD1. V lost 7 bases and J lost 7; bases outside the gene matches: 11. Germline lookup yields CDR1 SNHLY and CDR2 FYNNEI. The CDR3 length is 14 residues.

This chain uses TRBV4-1 with TRBJ1-5; D remains unclear. The V and J ends lost 1 base and 3 bases respectively, with 13 bases between them. CDR1 and CDR2 (germline): MGHRA, YSYEKL. The CDR3 contains 16 residues. CDR3 amino acids: CASSQVGRETNQPQHF. Written as DNA, the CDR3 is TGCGCCAGCAGCCAAGTTGGCCGGGAAACCAATCAGCCCCAGCATTTT.

J is TRBJ2-1 and V is TRBV9, with D maybe TRBD2 (6 bases). Germline CDR1 and CDR2: SGDLS and YYNGEE. Between the trimmed V and J ends, which lost 3 bases and 9 bases, there was a span of 16 bases. This CDR3 spans 14 amino acids. The CDR3 nucleotides read TGTGCCAGCAGCGCGTCGGAGGGGATTACTGAGCAGTTCTTC. Amino acid sequence: CASSASEGITEQFF.

This clonotype has just a few counts. The genes are TRBV28 and TRBJ1-4; maybe TRBD1 (5 bases). The CDR3 runs to 15 residues. Per the germline V gene, CDR1 is MDHEN and CDR2 is SYDVKM. The V and J ends lost 3 bases and 4 bases respectively, with 12 bases between them. The DNA of the CDR3 is TGTGCCAGCAGTTTCGGGCAGGGCGGTAATGAAAAACTGTTTTTT. Translated, it gives CASSFGQGGNEKLFF.

The chain has TRBV20-1 and TRBJ2-2, with TRBD1 matching 7 bases. After removal of 6 bases from V and 7 bases from J, the junction contained 11 bases not matched to a gene. Germline CDR1 DFQATT, CDR2 SNEGSKA (reference sequence). The CDR3 has 14 amino acids. The CDR3 here is CSAFRQGLGGELFF. The CDR3 nucleotides are TGCAGTGCCTTCCGACAGGGCCTCGGCGGGGAGCTGTTTTTT.

Ten or more counts support this clonotype. V and J are TRBV28 and TRBJ2-3; D unclear. This CDR3 has 12 residues. The V gene lost 5 bases and the J gene lost 4 bases, with 7 bases spanning the gap. From germline, CDR1 is MDHEN and CDR2 SYDVKM. The CDR3 reads CASSPGPDTQYF. Written as DNA, the CDR3 is TGTGCCAGCAGTCCCGGGCCAGATACGCAGTATTTT. Based on the CDR3 plus reference TRBV28 and TRBJ2-3, the full variable domain is DVKVTQSSRYLVKRTGEKVFLECVQDMDHENMFWYRQDPGLGLRLIYFSYDVKMKEKGDIPEGYSVSREKKERFSLILESASTNQTSMYLCASSPGPDTQYFGPGTRLTVL.

In this sample, this clonotype turned up many times. The chain links TRBV2 to TRBJ1-4, with D possibly being TRBD1 (5 bases). Germline CDR1 and CDR2: SNHLY and FYNNEI. Trimming took off 7 bases at V and 8 bases at J, with 14 bases between the two ends. The CDR3 is 13 residues long. The CDR3 loop is CASTKGEGEKLFF. The CDR3 nucleotides are TGTGCCAGCACTAAAGGGGAGGGCGAAAAACTGTTTTTT. Supplemented by reference TRBV2 and TRBJ1-4, the full variable domain reads EPEVTQTPSHQVTQMGQEVILRCVPISNHLYFYWYRQILGQKVEFLVSFYNNEISEKSEIFDDQFSVERPDGSNFTLKIRSTKLEDSAMYFCASTKGEGEKLFFGSGTQLSVL.

This chain joins TRBV4-2 and TRBJ2-1; 11 bases agree with TRBD2. The CDR3 is 15 residues long. CDR1 and CDR2 from the germline V gene are LGHNA and YNFKEQ. V shed 2 bases and J 7 bases; nucleotides not matched to a gene: 4. The DNA for the CDR3 is TGTGCCAGCAGCCAAACTAGCGGGAGAACTAATGAGCAGTTCTTC. It translates to CASSQTSGRTNEQFF.

This chain uses TRBV6-4 with TRBJ2-5; D is possibly TRBD1 (6 bases). CDR1 is MRHNA, CDR2 SNTAGT, per germline. The CDR3 is 12 amino acids. With 5 bases removed from V and 5 bases from J, the gap between germline ends came to 9 bases. The CDR3 loop reads CASSYQGETQYF. The DNA of the CDR3 is TGTGCCAGCAGTTATCAGGGGGAGACCCAGTACTTC.

This clonotype came up a few times. This sequence joins TRBV10-1 and TRBJ2-2, with D possibly TRBD1 on 6 matching bases. V dropped 1 base and J dropped 1 base, with 13 bases sitting between them. The CDR3 is 17 amino acids. Per the germline V gene, CDR1 is WNHNN and CDR2 is SYGVQD (reference sequence). CDR3 sequence (DNA): TGCGCCAGCAGTGAGTTTCCGGGACACCTGAACACCGGGGAGCTGTTTTTT. Translating gives CASSEFPGHLNTGELFF.

This clonotype was observed many times. V is TRBV7-6 and J is TRBJ2-3; TRBD2 might be the D (7 bases). V was cut by 5 bases and J by 4 bases, with 16 bases left in between. The CDR3 covers 15 residues. Looked up from germline, CDR1 is SGHVS and CDR2 is FNYEAQ. CDR3 sequence (DNA): TGTGCCAGCAGCGGACTAGGGGGTTGGGCAGATACGCAGTATTTT. Translation: CASSGLGGWADTQYF.